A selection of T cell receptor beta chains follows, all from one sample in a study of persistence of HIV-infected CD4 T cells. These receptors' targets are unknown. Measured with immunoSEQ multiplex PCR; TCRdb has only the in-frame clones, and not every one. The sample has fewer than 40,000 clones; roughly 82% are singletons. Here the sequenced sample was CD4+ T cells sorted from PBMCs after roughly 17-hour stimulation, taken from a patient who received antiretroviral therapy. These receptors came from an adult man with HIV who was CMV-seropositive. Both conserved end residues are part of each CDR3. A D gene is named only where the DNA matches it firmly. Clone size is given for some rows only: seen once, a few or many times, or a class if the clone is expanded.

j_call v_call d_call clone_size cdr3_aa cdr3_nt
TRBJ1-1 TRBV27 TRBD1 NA CASSLRMNRDRGMNTEAFF TGTGCCAGCAGTCTCCGCATGAACCGGGACAGGGGCATGAACACTGAAGCTTTCTTT
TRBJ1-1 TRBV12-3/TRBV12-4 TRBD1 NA CASDTGAGAEAFF TGTGCCAGTGATACAGGGGCGGGAGCTGAAGCTTTCTTT
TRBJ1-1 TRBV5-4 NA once CASSLTEHLNTEAFF TGTGCCAGCAGCTTGACGGAACATCTGAACACTGAAGCTTTCTTT
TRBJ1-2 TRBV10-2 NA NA CASSEFRGMGYGYTF TGCGCCAGCAGTGAGTTCCGGGGCATGGGCTATGGCTACACCTTC
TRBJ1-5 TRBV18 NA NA CASSEPGVGNQPQHF TGTGCCAGCTCAGAACCAGGGGTTGGGAATCAGCCCCAGCATTTT
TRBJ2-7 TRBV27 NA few CASSLKGGVLYEQYF TGTGCCAGCAGTCTAAAGGGGGGAGTCCTCTACGAGCAGTACTTC
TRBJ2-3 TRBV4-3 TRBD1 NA CASSQERDRFTDTQYF TGCGCCAGCAGCCAAGAGAGGGACAGGTTCACAGATACGCAGTATTTT
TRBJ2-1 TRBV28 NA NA CASSFGTGLRIQYEQFF TGTGCCAGCAGTTTCGGGACGGGACTGAGGATACAATATGAGCAGTTCTTC
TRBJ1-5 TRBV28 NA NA CASRLGTAYSNQPQHF TGTGCCAGCAGGTTAGGGACCGCGTATAGCAATCAGCCCCAGCATTTT
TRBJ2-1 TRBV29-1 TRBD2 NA CSVDSVLAYNEQFF TGCAGCGTTGATTCGGTACTAGCGTACAATGAGCAGTTCTTC
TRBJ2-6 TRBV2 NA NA CASSDWESGANVLTF TGTGCCAGCAGTGATTGGGAGTCCGGGGCCAACGTCCTGACTTTC
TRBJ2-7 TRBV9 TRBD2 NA CASSGAGGFPEQHF TGTGCCAGCAGCGGGGCGGGGGGGTTCCCCGAGCAGCACTTC
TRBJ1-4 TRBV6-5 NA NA CASKDPGWNQKLFF TGTGCCAGCAAAGATCCGGGTTGGAATCAAAAACTGTTTTTT
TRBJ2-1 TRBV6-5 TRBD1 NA CASRLGQGTYNEQFF TGTGCCAGCAGACTCGGACAGGGGACGTACAATGAGCAGTTCTTC
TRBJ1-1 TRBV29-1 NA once CSGNRGASNTEAFF TGCAGCGGGAACCGGGGCGCTTCGAACACTGAAGCTTTCTTT
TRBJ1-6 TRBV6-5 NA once CASRIGTSSPLHF TGTGCCAGCAGGATCGGGACTTCTTCACCCCTCCACTTT
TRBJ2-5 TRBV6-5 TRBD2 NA CASSYSLGGVEETQYF TGTGCCAGCAGTTACAGCCTCGGGGGGGTAGAAGAGACCCAGTACTTC
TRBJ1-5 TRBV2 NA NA CASKEVDSQPQHF TGTGCCAGCAAGGAGGTCGATTCGCAGCCCCAGCATTTT
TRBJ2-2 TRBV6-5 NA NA CASRGYTGELFF TGTGCCAGCAGGGGGTATACCGGGGAGCTGTTTTTT
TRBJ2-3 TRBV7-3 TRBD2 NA CASSLTGGADTQYF TGTGCCAGCAGCTTAACCGGGGGGGCAGATACGCAGTATTTT
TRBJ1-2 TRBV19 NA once CASSIDPVANYGYTF TGTGCCAGTAGTATAGATCCGGTAGCGAACTATGGCTACACCTTC
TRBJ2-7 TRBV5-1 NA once CASSFTDPGVDEQYF TGCGCCAGCAGCTTTACGGACCCAGGGGTCGACGAGCAGTACTTC
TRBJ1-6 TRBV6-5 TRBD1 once CASSYGRGLSSPLHF TGTGCCAGCAGTTACGGCAGGGGGCTATCTTCACCCCTCCACTTT
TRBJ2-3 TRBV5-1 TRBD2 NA CASSPGLAGGTSTDTQYF TGCGCCAGCAGCCCGGGACTAGCGGGGGGGACTAGCACAGATACGCAGTATTTT
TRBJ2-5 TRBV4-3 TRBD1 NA CASSQAGQGQGTQYF TGCGCCAGCAGCCAAGCCGGACAGGGGCAGGGGACCCAGTACTTC
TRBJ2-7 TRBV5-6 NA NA CASSPRGRGAYEQYF TGTGCCAGCAGCCCCAGGGGGAGGGGGGCCTACGAGCAGTACTTC
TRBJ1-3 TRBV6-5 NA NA CASTFGFGSGNTIYF TGTGCCAGCACTTTCGGGTTTGGCTCTGGAAACACCATATATTTT